What follows are 17 T cell receptor beta chains derived from one specimen sequenced in a study of blood T cell repertoires in COVID-19. Data came from immunoSEQ multiplex PCR; TCRdb stores just in-frame clones and leaves some out. In the table there are around 180,000 clones, roughly nine tenths of which are singletons. The specimen was peripheral blood. The receptors were sampled from a man in his 70s with active or convalescent COVID-19.

The chain is built from TRBV6-5 and TRBJ1-6, with 7 bases that match TRBD1. Looked up from germline, CDR1 is MNHEY and CDR2 is SVGAGI. The CDR3 length is 14 residues. After removal of 2 bases from V and 9 bases from J, the junction contained 4 bases not matched to a gene. The CDR3 DNA sequence: TGTGCCAGCAGTTACGACAGGGTCAGTTCACCCCTCCACTTT. Protein product: CASSYDRVSSPLHF.

The V call is TRBV5-6, the J call TRBJ2-7; TRBD1 matches at 9 bases. The V gene's germline CDR1 is SGHDT and CDR2 YYEEEE. V was pared by 6 bases and J by 0 bases, with 10 bases of the junction left unmatched. The CDR3 has 16 residues. The chain's CDR3 is CASNKRDRGASYEQYF. CDR3 in DNA: TGTGCCAGCAACAAACGAGACAGGGGGGCCTCCTACGAGCAGTACTTC.

The rearrangement uses TRBV5-1 and TRBJ2-1; 9 positions agree with TRBD1. CDR1 and CDR2 (germline): SGHRS, YFSETQ. The CDR3 runs to 14 residues. Trimming cost V 3 bases and J 6 bases; bases outside gene matches: 4. The CDR3 coding sequence is TGCGCCAGCAGCTCCCTGACAGGGGGCAATGAGCAGTTCTTC. Translated, it gives CASSSLTGGNEQFF.

V and J are TRBV30 and TRBJ1-5; D possibly corresponds to TRBD1 (6 bases). Germline V CDR1 and CDR2: GTSNPN, SVGIG (reference sequence). V dropped 0 bases and J dropped 5 bases, with 14 bases sitting between them. CDR3 length equals 15 residues. The CDR3 coding sequence is TGTGCCTGGAGTGTACCTGACAGGCGGTATCAGCCCCAGCATTTT. Protein sequence: CAWSVPDRRYQPQHF. Full variable domain (rest looked up from reference TRBV30 and TRBJ1-5): SQTIHQWPATLVQPVGSPLSLECTVEGTSNPNLYWYRQAAGRGLQLLFYSVGIGQISSEVPQNLSASRPQDRQFILSSKKLLLSDSGFYLCAWSVPDRRYQPQHFGDGTRLSIL.

This sequence joins TRBV21-1 and TRBJ2-7; TRBD2 is the table's D call, not checked against the DNA. TRBV21-1 counts as a pseudogene. The CDR3 runs 16 residues. CDR3 DNA: TGTGCCAGCATAATCATTAGCGGGGCAATTTCCTACGAGCAGTACTTC. Translated, it gives CASIIISGAISYEQYF.

The V gene is TRBV28, the J gene TRBJ1-1; D perhaps matches TRBD1 (6 bases). CDR1 and CDR2 from the germline V gene are MDHEN and SYDVKM. CDR3 length: 15 amino acids. With 5 bases removed from V and 4 bases from J, the gap between germline ends came to 17 bases. CDR3 amino acids: CASSPSRGQTTEAFF. The CDR3 nucleotides read TGTGCCAGCAGTCCCTCCCGAGGACAGACCACTGAAGCTTTCTTT. The full variable domain, completed using reference TRBV28 and TRBJ1-1, is DVKVTQSSRYLVKRTGEKVFLECVQDMDHENMFWYRQDPGLGLRLIYFSYDVKMKEKGDIPEGYSVSREKKERFSLILESASTNQTSMYLCASSPSRGQTTEAFFGQGTRLTVV.

The J gene is TRBJ1-6, the V gene TRBV15; D call uncertain. The CDR3 is 16 amino acids. V was shortened by 5 bases and J by 3 bases, with 14 bases between the two germline ends. The germline V gene encodes CDR1 LNHNV and CDR2 YYDKDF (reference sequence). This chain's CDR3 is CATSPMVGSYNSPLHF. CDR3 sequence (DNA): TGTGCCACCAGCCCAATGGTGGGCAGCTATAATTCACCCCTCCACTTT.

The V gene is TRBV27, the J gene TRBJ2-1; TRBD1 aligns across 9 bases. The CDR3 runs to 17 residues. The ends lost 5 bases at V and 0 bases at J; junction bases unmatched: 8. Germline V gives CDR1 MNHEY, CDR2 SMNVEV (reference sequence). This CDR3 is CASSPGKTGGSYNEQFF. In DNA form, the CDR3 reads TGTGCCAGCAGTCCCGGGAAGACAGGGGGCTCCTACAATGAGCAGTTCTTC.

V is TRBV7-2 and J is TRBJ1-5; TRBD1 matches 9 bases. Germline trimming cut 3 bases from V and 8 bases from J; bases unmatched to any gene: 2. Germline CDR1 SGHTA, CDR2 FQGNSA. The CDR3 has 13 amino acids. The CDR3, as DNA: TGTGCCAGCAGCTTGGACAGGGGTGAGCCCCAGCATTTT. Residues: CASSLDRGEPQHF.

The gene calls are TRBV9 and TRBJ2-2; TRBD1 might be the D (5 bases). Germline CDR1 SGDLS, CDR2 YYNGEE. The CDR3 covers 16 residues. Trimming removed 2 bases from V and 4 bases from J, with 15 bases in between. CDR3 DNA: TGTGCCAGCAGCGTGGCAGGGATGGCGCCCACCGGGGAGCTGTTTTTT. Protein product: CASSVAGMAPTGELFF.

The gene calls are TRBV9 and TRBJ2-7; 12 bases match TRBD2. J lost 1 base, V lost 1 base, and 0 bases had no gene match. This CDR3 comprises 15 residues. Germline assignment: CDR1 SGDLS and CDR2 YYNGEE. The CDR3 loop reads CASSVLAGGSYEQYF. The CDR3 bases are TGTGCCAGCAGCGTACTAGCGGGAGGGTCCTACGAGCAGTACTTC. The full variable domain, with the rest looked up from reference TRBV9 and TRBJ2-7, is DSGVTQTPKHLITATGQRVTLRCSPRSGDLSVYWYQQSLDQGLQFLIQYYNGEERAKGNILERFSAQQFPDLHSELNLSSLELGDSALYFCASSVLAGGSYEQYFGPGTRLTVT.

V gene TRBV14 combines with J gene TRBJ1-6; 8 bases map to TRBD1. V trimming: 3 bases; J trimming: 9 bases; junction bases outside the gene matches: 7. The germline V gene encodes CDR1 SGHDN and CDR2 FVKESK. This CDR3 region has 15 residues. CDR3 DNA: TGTGCCAGCAGCCAGATACAGGGGGTTGGTTCACCCCTCCACTTT. Its protein is CASSQIQGVGSPLHF.

This clone was seen a single time. The chain uses TRBV3-1 (or the pseudogene TRBV3-2) and TRBJ2-7, with TRBD1 matching over 10 bases. The J segment lost 4 bases and the V segment lost 1 base, leaving 4 bases of the junction unmatched. This CDR3 contains 15 residues. CDR1 is LGHDT, CDR2 YNNKEL, per germline (reference sequence). The CDR3 sequence: CASSQATGGPYEQYF. The CDR3 DNA sequence: TGTGCCAGCAGCCAAGCGACAGGGGGCCCTTACGAGCAGTACTTC.

The genes are TRBV19 and TRBJ2-2; tentatively, D is TRBD2 (7 bases). The CDR3 sequence is 15 residues long. With 7 bases removed from V and 4 bases from J, the gap between germline ends came to 16 bases. Germline assignment: CDR1 LNHDA and CDR2 SQIVND (reference sequence). The CDR3 nucleotides read TGTGCCAGTACTCCGGGGGGCAGTTTCACCGGGGAGCTGTTTTTT. Its translation: CASTPGGSFTGELFF.

This sequence joins TRBV19 and TRBJ2-7, with 12 bases aligning to TRBD1. The CDR3 covers 15 residues. The J segment lost 3 bases and the V segment lost 5 bases, leaving 5 bases of the junction unmatched. Germline V lookup: CDR1 LNHDA, CDR2 SQIVND (reference sequence). The CDR3, as DNA: TGTGCCAGTAGTCTAGGGACAGGGGGCGTCTACGAGCAGTACTTC. It translates to CASSLGTGGVYEQYF.

The chain combines TRBV5-6 with TRBJ1-5; D might be TRBD1 (5 bases). CDR1 and CDR2 (germline): SGHDT, YYEEEE. The V end was cut by 4 bases, the J end by 1 base, with 15 bases between. This CDR3 has 16 amino acids. The CDR3 coding sequence is TGTGCCAGCAGCCGTACCCAGGGTATCAGCAATCAGCCCCAGCATTTT. Translated, it gives CASSRTQGISNQPQHF.

V usage is TRBV6-5 and J usage is TRBJ2-7; possibly TRBD1 for D (5 bases). CDR1 and CDR2 from the germline V gene are MNHEY and SVGAGI. Trimming took off 0 bases at V and 6 bases at J, with 6 bases between the two ends. The CDR3 totals 12 residues. In DNA, the CDR3 is TGTGCCAGCAGTTACTCGGGGCGCGAGCAGTACTTC. It translates to CASSYSGREQYF.